The clone carrying this T cell receptor (beta chain) was found once. Its antigen is currently unknown. This specimen belongs to a study of shared clonotypes between healthy human individuals. Whole-study results and caveats: Naive subsets typically showed greater estimated richness than memory subsets.

CDR1 SEHNR and CDR2 FQNEAQ come from the germline V gene (reference sequence). The V end lost 1 base, the J end lost 7 bases, and 17 bases lay between the germline ends. The CDR3 runs 16 residues. A 200 ng quantity of DNA, around 30,000 T cell genomes, went into the sorted-subset replicate PCRs. Original processing notes: Filtering was not the same, since immunoSEQ gave junction-only sequences without quality scores. TCRdb's copy holds only in-frame clones and misses some; the assay was immunoSEQ multiplex PCR. That table supplies the V and J calls and clone size; D and trimming were determined from the DNA. The profile shows about 2 million clones, just under 95% of them singletons. CD45RO-negative CD8 cells positively selected for CCR7 made up the naive population, which excluded terminally differentiated effector memory CD45RA+ cells. Donation came from healthy HIV-negative adults that had no recent acute infections or vaccinations.

J is TRBJ2-1 and V is TRBV7-9; D is perhaps TRBD1 or TRBD2 (6 bases each). The source material was naive CD8+ T cells sorted from blood. The receptor's source is a man between 18 and 35 years old in good health. The DNA for the CDR3 is TGTGCCAGCAGCTTAGGACAGGAGGGTTGGGGGAATGAGCAGTTCTTC. Its translation: CASSLGQEGWGNEQFF.